This is a list of T cell receptor beta chains from one sample in a study of PD-1 blockade in mismatch repair-deficient tumors. The assay was immunoSEQ multiplex PCR, and TCRdb's table has in-frame clones only and misses some. The sample holds roughly 120,000 clones, 85% to 90% seen once. Sequences were derived from peripheral blood, sampled 72 weeks after starting pembrolizumab. The receptors shown here come from an adult with mismatch repair-deficient cancer. CDR3s include the opening cysteine and the closing phenylalanine or tryptophan. A D gene is named only where the DNA matches it firmly. Some rows mark clone size as missing; the rest say once, few, many or name a class of expanded clone.

16 | few | TRBJ1-4 | TRBV11-2 | - | CASSLGGRGSNEKLFF | TGTGCCAGCAGCTTGGGGGGTCGGGGGTCTAATGAAAAACTGTTTTTT
13 | - | TRBJ1-1 | TRBV9 | - | CASSVPSATEAFF | TGTGCCAGCAGCGTCCCCAGCGCCACTGAAGCTTTCTTT
18 | - | TRBJ2-7 | TRBV7-2 | TRBD1 | CASSFPRDPGQGGFEQYF | TGTGCCAGCAGCTTCCCGCGGGACCCGGGACAGGGAGGATTCGAGCAGTACTTC
14 | - | TRBJ2-7 | TRBV13 | TRBD2 | CASSAGGPAYEQYF | TGTGCCAGCAGCGCGGGAGGGCCAGCCTACGAGCAGTACTTC
14 | - | TRBJ1-5 | TRBV10-3 | - | CAISEGESNQPQHF | TGTGCCATCAGTGAGGGGGAGAGCAATCAGCCCCAGCATTTT
15 | many | TRBJ1-2 | TRBV4-1 | - | CASSQDERGTYGYTF | TGCGCCAGCAGCCAAGATGAAAGGGGTACCTATGGCTACACCTTC
15 | - | TRBJ2-1 | TRBV11-2 | TRBD2 | CASSLEAGGVNEQFF | TGTGCCAGCAGCTTAGAGGCGGGAGGGGTCAATGAGCAGTTCTTC
12 | - | TRBJ2-5 | TRBV4-1 | - | CASSQDPETQYF | TGCGCCAGCAGCCAAGATCCAGAGACCCAGTACTTC
11 | - | TRBJ1-5 | TRBV20-1 | - | CSARENQPQHF | TGCAGTGCTAGGGAGAATCAGCCCCAGCATTTT
15 | - | TRBJ1-2 | TRBV5-1 | - | CASSLVDSQEYGYTF | TGCGCCAGCAGCTTGGTTGACAGCCAGGAATATGGCTACACCTTC
13 | - | TRBJ2-1 | TRBV27 | TRBD1 | CASGTGSYNEQFF | TGTGCCAGCGGGACAGGGTCCTACAATGAGCAGTTCTTC
13 | once | TRBJ2-5 | TRBV6-6 | TRBD1 | CASGQGNQETQYF | TGTGCCAGCGGACAGGGAAACCAAGAGACCCAGTACTTC
16 | - | TRBJ2-7 | TRBV10-3 | TRBD2 | CAIKASSGRSSYEQYF | TGTGCCATCAAGGCGTCTAGCGGGAGGAGCTCCTACGAGCAGTACTTC
16 | once | TRBJ2-7 | TRBV28 | TRBD2 | CASSFGLAGDPYEQYF | TGTGCCAGCAGTTTCGGACTAGCGGGAGATCCCTACGAGCAGTACTTC
13 | - | TRBJ2-1 | TRBV15 | - | CATRRGVRDEQFF | TGTGCCACCCGCCGGGGTGTCAGGGATGAGCAGTTCTTC
15 | - | TRBJ2-2 | TRBV15 | - | CATSRDKGDTGELFF | TGTGCCACCAGCAGAGATAAGGGGGACACCGGGGAGCTGTTTTTT
14 | - | TRBJ2-7 | TRBV28 | TRBD1 | CASRVGQGPYEQYF | TGTGCCAGCAGGGTGGGACAGGGTCCCTACGAGCAGTACTTC
13 | - | TRBJ1-5 | TRBV14 | TRBD1 | CASSLGTGQPQHF | TGTGCCAGCAGCCTAGGGACAGGCCAGCCCCAGCATTTT
14 | once | TRBJ2-3 | TRBV19 | - | CASTPGAHTDTQYF | TGTGCCAGTACCCCTGGGGCGCACACAGATACGCAGTATTTT
13 | - | TRBJ2-7 | TRBV15 | TRBD1 | CATSTSGGYEQYF | TGTGCCACCAGCACTTCAGGGGGCTACGAGCAGTACTTC
16 | - | TRBJ2-3 | TRBV11-2 | TRBD2 | CASSLGLAGGTDTQYF | TGTGCCAGCAGCTTAGGGCTAGCGGGAGGAACAGATACGCAGTATTTT